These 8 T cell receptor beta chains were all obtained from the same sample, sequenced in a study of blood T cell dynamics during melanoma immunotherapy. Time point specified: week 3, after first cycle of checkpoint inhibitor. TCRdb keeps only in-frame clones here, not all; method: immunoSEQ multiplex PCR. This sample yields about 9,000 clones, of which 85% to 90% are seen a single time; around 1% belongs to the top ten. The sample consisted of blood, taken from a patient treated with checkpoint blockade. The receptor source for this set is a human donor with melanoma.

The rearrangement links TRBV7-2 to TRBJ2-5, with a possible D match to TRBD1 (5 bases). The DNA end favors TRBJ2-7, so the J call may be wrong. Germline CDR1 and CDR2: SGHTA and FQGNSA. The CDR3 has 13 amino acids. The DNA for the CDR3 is TGTGCCAGCAGCCTTGACAGTCCCTACGAGCAGTACTTC. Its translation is CASSLDSPYEQYF.

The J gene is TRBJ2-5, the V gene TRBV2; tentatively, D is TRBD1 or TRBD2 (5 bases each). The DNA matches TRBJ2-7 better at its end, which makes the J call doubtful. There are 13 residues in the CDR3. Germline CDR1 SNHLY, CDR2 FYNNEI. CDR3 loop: CASSRDLNYEQYF. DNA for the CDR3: TGTGCCAGCAGTCGGGACCTTAACTACGAGCAGTACTTC.

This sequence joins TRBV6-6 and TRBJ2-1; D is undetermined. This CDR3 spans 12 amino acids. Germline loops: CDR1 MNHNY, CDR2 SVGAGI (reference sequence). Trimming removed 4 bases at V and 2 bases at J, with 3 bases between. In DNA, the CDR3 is TGTGCCAGCAGTTCTCCCTACAATGAGCAGTTCTTC. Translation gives CASSSPYNEQFF.

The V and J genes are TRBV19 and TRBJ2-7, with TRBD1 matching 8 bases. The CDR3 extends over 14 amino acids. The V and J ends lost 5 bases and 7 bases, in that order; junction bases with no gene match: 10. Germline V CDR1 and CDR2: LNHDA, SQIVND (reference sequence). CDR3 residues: CASSPTGEWSEQYF. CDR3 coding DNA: TGTGCCAGTAGTCCGACAGGGGAGTGGAGTGAGCAGTACTTC.

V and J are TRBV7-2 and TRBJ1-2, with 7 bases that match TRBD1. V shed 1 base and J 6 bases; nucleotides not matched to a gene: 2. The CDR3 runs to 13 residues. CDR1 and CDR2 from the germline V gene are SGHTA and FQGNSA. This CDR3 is CASSLGQGDGYTF. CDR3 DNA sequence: TGTGCCAGCAGCTTAGGCCAGGGGGATGGCTACACCTTC.

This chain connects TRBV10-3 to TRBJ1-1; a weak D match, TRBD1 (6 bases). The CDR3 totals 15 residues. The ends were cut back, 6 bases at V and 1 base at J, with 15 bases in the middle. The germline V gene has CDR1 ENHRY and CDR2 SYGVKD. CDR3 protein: CAISTGQWTNTEAFF. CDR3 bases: TGTGCCATCAGCACTGGACAGTGGACGAACACTGAAGCTTTCTTT.

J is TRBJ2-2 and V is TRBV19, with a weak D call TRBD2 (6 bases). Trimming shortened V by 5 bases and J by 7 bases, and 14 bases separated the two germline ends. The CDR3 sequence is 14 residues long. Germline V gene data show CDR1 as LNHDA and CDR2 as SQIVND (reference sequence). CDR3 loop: CASSLSRGFGELFF. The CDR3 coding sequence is TGTGCCAGTAGTCTCTCGCGGGGCTTCGGGGAGCTGTTTTTT.

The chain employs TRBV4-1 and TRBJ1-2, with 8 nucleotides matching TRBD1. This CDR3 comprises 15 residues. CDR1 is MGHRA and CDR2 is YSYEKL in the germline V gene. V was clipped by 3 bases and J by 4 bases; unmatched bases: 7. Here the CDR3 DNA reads TGCGCCAGCAGCCAGAGGACAGGGCAAACCTATGGCTACACCTTC. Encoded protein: CASSQRTGQTYGYTF.